Reported below is one TCR beta chain. These data come from a study of CD8 T cells in Susac syndrome. Trimming took off 3 bases at V and 1 base at J, with 12 bases between the two ends. This CDR3 is 15 amino acids long. The germline V gene has CDR1 SGHVS and CDR2 FNYEAQ. Random hexamers were used to reverse transcribe the RNA input (about 0.5 to 1 ug). TCRdb reprocessed the immunoSEQ multiplex PCR reads via MiXCR and lists one record per CDR3 protein. The sample includes tens of thousands of distinct CDR3 sequences, approximately 95% of them seen just once. J is TRBJ2-5 and V is TRBV7-6; D is unresolved. The sequenced material came from CD8+ T cells from PBMCs. The TCR originated in a human donor with Susac syndrome. The CDR3 sequence is CASSLWQPAQETQYF. Written as DNA, the CDR3 is TGTGCCAGCAGCTTGTGGCAGCCCGCCCAAGAGACCCAGTACTTC.